One sample yielded the 4 T cell receptor beta chains listed below, sequenced in a study of PD-L1 blockade in urothelial cancer (dated by TCRdb to 2017 to 2019). The library relied on the immunoSEQ multiplex PCR assay. The table was pulled from immuneACCESS by TCRdb, which kept in-frame rearrangements only. Such tables lose some clones; where checked, under half of the loss comes from unresolved V genes, and the rest has no known cause. The sample yields some 71,000 clones; about 90% were counted once. The top ten constitute under 15% of the sample. According to the study, the label for this sample's time point signals: pretreatment peripheral blood. This material consisted of PBMCs, taken around atezolizumab (anti-PD-L1) treatment. These receptors were collected from a man aged 55-75 years with urothelial cancer.

V usage is TRBV28 and J usage is TRBJ1-6; D remains unclear. Trimming removed 2 bases at V and 10 bases at J, with 9 bases between. This CDR3 spans 13 amino acids. Per germline, CDR1 MDHEN and CDR2 SYDVKM. The CDR3 reads CASSLDFRSPLHF. Written as DNA, the CDR3 is TGTGCCAGCAGTTTAGATTTTCGGTCACCCCTCCACTTT.

The chain employs TRBV11-2 and TRBJ1-1; possibly TRBD1 for D (5 bases). CDR3 length equals 16 residues. V dropped 4 bases and J dropped 7 bases, with 22 bases sitting between them. The germline gives CDR1 SGHAT, CDR2 FQNNGV. The CDR3 coding sequence is TGTGCCAGCAGCTCCCTGAAGGGGCCGATTAATAGTGAAGCTTTCTTT. Amino acids: CASSSLKGPINSEAFF.

V gene TRBV29-1 combines with J gene TRBJ2-5, with 7 bases fitting TRBD2. CDR3 length equals 13 residues. V dropped 4 bases and J dropped 0; count of bases not matched to a gene: 2. Germline CDR1 is SQVTM and CDR2 is ANQGSEA. The DNA of the CDR3 is TGCAGCGTTGGGGGGGGGTACCAAGAGACCCAGTACTTC. Translated: CSVGGGYQETQYF.

A remark on this clone: The junction differs from germline at one of its ends, possibly a read error. Other DNA sequences in this specimen translate into the identical CDR3. The chain links TRBV19 to TRBJ1-2, with a weak D call TRBD1 (6 bases). Germline V gene lookup returns CDR1 LNHDA and CDR2 SQIVND (reference sequence). The CDR3 is made up of 14 amino acids. The CDR3 bases are TGTGCCAGTAGTATTCGGGGGGCGGACTATGGTTACACCTTC. Translation: CASSIRGADYGYTF. The full variable domain, completed using reference TRBV19 and TRBJ1-2, is DGGITQSPKYLFRKEGQNVTLSCEQNLNHDAMYWYRQDPGQGLRLIYYSQIVNDFQKGDIAEGYSVSREKKESFPLTVTSAQKNPTAFYLCASSIRGADYGYTFGSGTRLTVV.